The rows below give T cell receptor beta chains drawn from one sample of a study of cytomegalovirus exposure and HLA in healthy donors. Method: immunoSEQ multiplex PCR; TCRdb's copy keeps in-frame clones and lacks some. The top ten hold about 3% of the sample, which has 130,000 or so clones, nearly 90% seen once. Sequenced material: PBMCs. The receptors come from a young man in good health and CMV-seronegative. CDR3s include the opening cysteine and the closing phenylalanine or tryptophan. The size of a clone is reported for some rows only, either as once, few or many, or as a class for expanded clones.

abundance: .; v_gene: TRBV6-6; len: 13; CDR3aa: CASGDRGSYGYTF
abundance: .; v_gene: TRBV6-5; len: 16; CDR3aa: CASSYSSQTYNSPLHF
abundance: .; v_gene: TRBV27; len: 15; CDR3aa: CASSLSQNMNTEAFF
abundance: .; v_gene: TRBV27; len: 14; CDR3aa: CAYSSRDKYYEQYF
abundance: .; v_gene: TRBV28; len: 16; CDR3aa: CASSLFSGGLQETQYF
abundance: .; v_gene: TRBV6-6; len: 14; CDR3aa: CASRPQGGDHEQFF
abundance: .; v_gene: TRBV7-9; len: 15; CDR3aa: CASGESGIGTDTQYF
abundance: .; v_gene: TRBV18; len: 13; CDR3aa: CASSGRENTEAFF
abundance: .; v_gene: TRBV7-2; len: 16; CDR3aa: CASSSGLTGGAYGYTF
abundance: .; v_gene: TRBV4-2; len: 14; CDR3aa: CASSQGRDSDGYTF
abundance: .; v_gene: TRBV4-1; len: 17; CDR3aa: CASSPERGTSQYNEQFF
abundance: .; v_gene: TRBV6-5; len: 16; CDR3aa: CASSYSSGRSGNTIYF
abundance: .; v_gene: TRBV28; len: 11; CDR3aa: CASQWANVLTF
abundance: few; v_gene: TRBV10-1; len: 15; CDR3aa: CASSEYRGVNTEAFF
abundance: .; v_gene: TRBV6-1; len: 14; CDR3aa: CASSEGGTAYEQYF
abundance: .; v_gene: TRBV10-3; len: 13; CDR3aa: CAISESGEIGQYF
abundance: once; v_gene: TRBV28; len: 16; CDR3aa: CASSPAGPSGGYEQYF
abundance: .; v_gene: TRBV2; len: 15; CDR3aa: CASSRQGSVIYEQYF
abundance: .; v_gene: TRBV4-1; len: 14; CDR3aa: CASSQDEGVRPQHF
abundance: .; v_gene: TRBV19; len: 13; CDR3aa: CASSEDRGGPLHF
abundance: .; v_gene: TRBV11-3; len: 15; CDR3aa: CASSSPSSSGGMQYF
abundance: .; v_gene: TRBV15; len: 14; CDR3aa: CATSRRTGKDEQFF
abundance: once; v_gene: TRBV4-1; len: 16; CDR3aa: CASSPTGTGDTGELFF
abundance: .; v_gene: TRBV6-6; len: 14; CDR3aa: CASSRQGSTGELFF
abundance: .; v_gene: TRBV27; len: 13; CDR3aa: CASSGGGANVLTF
abundance: .; v_gene: TRBV7-2; len: 14; CDR3aa: CASRPQGVASPLHF
abundance: .; v_gene: TRBV27; len: 15; CDR3aa: CASSLFLQYNSPLHF